This record looks at one T cell receptor beta chain sequence and its context. This CDR3 is built from 18 residues. Trimming took 3 bases from V and 5 from J; bases not matched to a gene: 15. Germline V CDR1 and CDR2: SGHTA, FQGNSA. The data were obtained in a study of blood T cell repertoires in COVID-19. TCRdb's copy holds only in-frame clones and misses some; the assay was immunoSEQ multiplex PCR. The table has 130,000 to 150,000 clones, approximately 81% seen once. Sequenced sample: peripheral blood. The gene calls are TRBV7-2 and TRBJ2-5; 10 nucleotides line up with TRBD2. The origin of this receptor is a human donor in a cohort sampled during active COVID-19. The CDR3 region is CASSLHSGGPPGSETQYF. The CDR3 DNA is TGTGCCAGCAGCTTGCATAGCGGGGGGCCCCCGGGCAGTGAGACCCAGTACTTC. The full variable domain, in which reference TRBV7-2 and TRBJ2-5 provide the parts outside the CDR3, is GAGVSQSPSNKVTEKGKDVELRCDPISGHTALYWYRQSLGQGLEFLIYFQGNSAPDKSGLPSDRFSAERTGGSVSTLTIQRTQQEDSAVYLCASSLHSGGPPGSETQYFGPGTRLLVL.